One T cell receptor (beta chain) is described in this entry. The antigen is not known. Six replicates per PBMC sample, mostly from roughly 0.45 ug of genomic DNA. The repertoire was sequenced with immunoSEQ multiplex PCR; TCRdb's copy has only in-frame clones and lacks some. The repertoire holds more than 12,000 clones, with about 67% as singletons. These newly diagnosed stage II-IVA oral cavity squamous cell carcinoma patients had no prior systemic or radiation treatment. These oral cavity squamous cell carcinomas were HPV-negative and locally advanced. This sample was taken from a study of neoadjuvant anti-PD-1 for oral cavity cancer. Study conclusions and caveats: With three patients per group, TCR findings need larger cohorts.

CDR1 is SGHRS and CDR2 is YFSETQ in the germline V gene. V lost 5 bases and J lost 9; bases outside the gene matches: 10. The CDR3 is 14 residues long. The chain carries TRBV5-1 and TRBJ2-5; 10 bases agree with TRBD2. The source material was PBMCs, sampled before nivolumab (anti-PD-1) treatment. The source of this sequence is a person aged 40 to 85 with oral cavity squamous cell carcinoma. The CDR3 spells CASSPGLAARAQYF. Written as DNA, the CDR3 is TGCGCCAGCAGTCCAGGACTAGCGGCAAGGGCCCAGTACTTC.